These 21 T cell receptor beta chains were all obtained from the same sample, sequenced in a study of CD8 T cells in Susac syndrome. The RNA, roughly 0.5 to 1 ug, was put through reverse transcription using random hexamers. In TCRdb, the immunoSEQ multiplex PCR reads were re-called with MiXCR into one record per CDR3 protein. The sample shows about 120,000 distinct CDR3 sequences, roughly 90% of them seen only once. Sequenced sample: CD8+ T cells from PBMCs. These receptors were taken from a human donor in good health.

V gene TRBV25-1 combines with J gene TRBJ2-1; 7 bases fit TRBD1. This CDR3 contains 13 residues. The J segment lost 9 bases and the V segment lost 7 bases, leaving 9 bases of the junction unmatched. Germline V gene sequence: CDR1 MGHDK, CDR2 SYGVNS. The CDR3 nucleotides read TGTGCCAGCAAGACAGGGCAGTCCAGTGAGCAGTTCTTC. Its protein is CASKTGQSSEQFF.

The CDR3 DNA reads TGTGCCACCAGCCCTCGACAGGGGGGCCGGCAGCCCCAGCATTTT. As protein: CATSPRQGGRQPQHF. This rearrangement joins TRBV15 to TRBJ1-5, with 9 bases fitting TRBD1. Germline CDR1 is LNHNV and CDR2 is YYDKDF (reference sequence). Trimming cost V 5 bases and J 7 bases; bases outside gene matches: 9. The CDR3 contains 15 residues.

The chain links TRBV29-1 to TRBJ2-3; maybe TRBD2 (5 bases). Trimming shortened V by 3 bases and J by 2 bases, and 12 bases separated the two germline ends. Germline loops: CDR1 SQVTM, CDR2 ANQGSEA. There are 14 residues in the CDR3. The CDR3 spells CSVESAGHTDTQYF. The CDR3 DNA sequence: TGCAGCGTTGAGTCTGCGGGCCACACAGATACGCAGTATTTT.

The rearrangement links TRBV9 to TRBJ2-1, with D possibly matching TRBD1 (5 bases). Germline V gives CDR1 SGDLS, CDR2 YYNGEE. Trimming took 3 bases from V and 4 from J, leaving 17 bases between them. This CDR3 contains 16 residues. The CDR3 DNA sequence: TGTGCCAGCAGCGGGGTGGGGCGTTCCCCATACAATGAGCAGTTCTTC. It codes for CASSGVGRSPYNEQFF.

Only one count was recorded for this clonotype. V and J are TRBV3-1 and TRBJ2-2; D unclear. CDR3 length: 14 amino acids. Germline V gives CDR1 LGHDT, CDR2 YNNKEL (reference sequence). Trimming took off 4 bases at V and 6 bases at J, with 12 bases between the two ends. The CDR3 DNA reads TGTGCCAGCAGCCTAGACATCCCCGCCGGGGAGCTGTTTTTT. Translation gives CASSLDIPAGELFF.

This chain links TRBV29-1 with TRBJ2-1; 12 nucleotides line up with TRBD2. Germline V gives CDR1 SQVTM, CDR2 ANQGSEA. The CDR3 spans 14 residues. The V segment lost 4 bases and the J segment 9 bases; nucleotides outside the gene matches: 7. The CDR3 DNA reads as TGCAGCGTTGGCCTAGCGGGAGGGCCGCTTGAGCAGTTCTTC. It translates to CSVGLAGGPLEQFF.

V is TRBV5-1 and J is TRBJ1-5; unclear D gene. This CDR3 has 15 residues. Germline V gives CDR1 SGHRS, CDR2 YFSETQ. Trimming took 4 bases from V and 2 from J, leaving 13 bases between them. The DNA for the CDR3 is TGCGCCAGCAGCCCGGAGGGCGCGGGCAATCAGCCCCAGCATTTT. Translating it yields CASSPEGAGNQPQHF.

In DNA form, the CDR3 reads TGTGCCAGTAGTATAGTGCAGGGTCGAGCGGACACTGAAGCTTTCTTT. Translation gives CASSIVQGRADTEAFF. The V call is TRBV19, the J call TRBJ1-1; D may be TRBD1 (5 bases). From germline, CDR1 is LNHDA and CDR2 SQIVND (reference sequence). Trimming removed 1 base at V and 3 bases at J, with 15 bases between. This CDR3 is 16 amino acids long.

This clonotype has a single count. The V call is TRBV4-1, the J call TRBJ2-7; D possibly corresponds to TRBD2 (5 bases). The ends were cut back, 2 bases at V and 4 bases at J, with 18 bases in the middle. The CDR3 extends over 16 amino acids. Germline loops: CDR1 MGHRA, CDR2 YSYEKL. CDR3 DNA sequence: TGCGCCAGCAGCCAACTAGCAGGCGGTAACCAGTACGAGCAGTACTTC. Its protein product is CASSQLAGGNQYEQYF.

This chain links TRBV7-2 with TRBJ2-7; 14 bases are a match to TRBD2. J lost 6 bases, V lost 6 bases, and 10 bases had no gene match. CDR3 length equals 16 residues. Germline V lookup: CDR1 SGHTA, CDR2 FQGNSA. CDR3 DNA: TGTGCCAGCAGTCAATCGGGACTAGCGGGAGTTCGCGAGCAGTACTTC. Its protein is CASSQSGLAGVREQYF. Drawing the rest from reference TRBV7-2 and TRBJ2-7, the complete variable domain is GAGVSQSPSNKVTEKGKDVELRCDPISGHTALYWYRQSLGQGLEFLIYFQGNSAPDKSGLPSDRFSAERTGGSVSTLTIQRTQQEDSAVYLCASSQSGLAGVREQYFGPGTRLTVT.

This clonotype has just one count. The rearrangement joins TRBV19 to TRBJ1-5; 7 bases fit TRBD1. This CDR3 comprises 16 residues. Germline CDR1 LNHDA, CDR2 SQIVND (reference sequence). After removal of 5 bases from V and 9 bases from J, the junction contained 16 bases not matched to a gene. The CDR3 sequence is CASSSLQGGFLSPQHF. In DNA form, the CDR3 reads TGTGCCAGTAGTTCACTCCAAGGGGGCTTTCTGTCGCCCCAGCATTTT.

This clonotype was observed once. The chain carries TRBV20-1 and TRBJ1-2; tentative D call: TRBD1 (5 bases). CDR1 and CDR2 (germline): DFQATT, SNEGSKA (reference sequence). The CDR3 runs to 13 residues. V lost 5 bases and J lost 7, with 17 bases in between. CDR3 residues: CSAQGGDRPGYTF. The CDR3 bases are TGCAGTGCTCAGGGCGGGGACCGGCCTGGCTACACCTTC.

The chain couples TRBV18 to TRBJ2-5, with a possible D match to TRBD1 (6 bases). The CDR3 has 13 amino acids. V lost 6 bases to trimming and J lost 5 bases, with 13 bases between them. In germline, CDR1 is KGHSH, CDR2 LQKENI. For the CDR3, the DNA is TGTGCCAGCTCGTTTAACAGGGACGAGACCCAGTACTTC. Its translation is CASSFNRDETQYF.

The CDR3 sequence is CASTQAASGANTGELFF. In DNA, the CDR3 is TGTGCCAGCACCCAAGCCGCTAGCGGAGCGAACACCGGGGAGCTGTTTTTT. The chain employs TRBV6-2 or TRBV6-3 and TRBJ2-2; 7 nucleotides align to TRBD2. Germline CDR1 is MNHEY and CDR2 is SVGEGT. V dropped 7 bases and J dropped 0; count of bases not matched to a gene: 11. The CDR3 has 17 amino acids.

This clonotype was seen more than once but under ten times. V usage is TRBV6-2 or TRBV6-3 and J usage is TRBJ1-1, with D unclear. The germline V gene encodes CDR1 MNHEY and CDR2 SVGEGT. The CDR3 has 15 residues. Trimming stripped 0 bases from V and 1 base from J, with 9 bases between. CDR3 protein: CASSYSNSRNTEAFF. CDR3 DNA: TGTGCCAGCAGTTACTCGAATAGCAGGAACACTGAAGCTTTCTTT.

To note about this clonotype: One junction end does not reproduce the germline sequence, and a read error may be involved. V and J are TRBV7-2 and TRBJ1-6, with D unclear. Germline V gene data show CDR1 as SGHTA and CDR2 as FQGNSA. The CDR3 is made up of 17 amino acids. The chain's CDR3 is CANSLAGIIVDNSPLHF. CDR3 nucleotide sequence: TGTGCCAACAGCTTAGCCGGAATCATAGTGGATAATTCACCCCTCCACTTT.

This clonotype came up a few times. This chain uses TRBV7-9 with TRBJ2-7; 9 positions agree with TRBD2. V trimming: 4 bases; J trimming: 2 bases; junction bases outside the gene matches: 12. This CDR3 has 17 residues. Germline V gives CDR1 SEHNR, CDR2 FQNEAQ (reference sequence). The CDR3 region is CASSSREGPLETYEQYF. In nucleotides, the CDR3 is TGTGCCAGCAGCTCGCGGGAGGGACCGTTAGAAACCTACGAGCAGTACTTC.

This chain joins TRBV20-1 and TRBJ2-2, with a weak D call TRBD1 (6 bases). V was pared by 2 bases and J by 2 bases, with 15 bases between. Germline loops: CDR1 DFQATT, CDR2 SNEGSKA (reference sequence). The CDR3 length is 16 residues. CDR3 residues: CSARRTDQPNTGELFF. The CDR3, as DNA: TGCAGTGCTAGACGGACAGACCAACCAAACACCGGGGAGCTGTTTTTT.

The chain has TRBV5-1 and TRBJ2-3; D unresolved. Trimming stripped 4 bases from V and 0 bases from J, with 6 bases between. Germline V gives CDR1 SGHRS, CDR2 YFSETQ. This CDR3 is built from 13 residues. Here the CDR3 DNA reads TGCGCCAGCAGCCCGACTAGCACAGATACGCAGTATTTT. This codes for CASSPTSTDTQYF.

The V call is TRBV7-3, the J call TRBJ2-7; 11 positions agree with TRBD2. Germline V lookup: CDR1 SGHTA, CDR2 FQGTGA. V was clipped by 5 bases and J by 1 base; unmatched bases: 7. The CDR3 extends over 16 amino acids. In DNA, the CDR3 is TGTGCCAGCAGCCTAGCGGGGGGCCAAAAATCCTACGAGCAGTACTTC. It codes for CASSLAGGQKSYEQYF.

The CDR3: CASRPSGFNEQFF. Here the CDR3 DNA reads TGTGCCAGCCGCCCCTCCGGATTCAATGAGCAGTTCTTC. The chain links TRBV11-2 to TRBJ2-1; no firm D call. Germline lookup yields CDR1 SGHAT and CDR2 FQNNGV. The CDR3 contains 13 residues. Trimming took off 8 bases at V and 6 bases at J, with 14 bases between the two ends.